One sample yielded the 31 T cell receptor beta chains listed below, sequenced in a study of tumor T cells in aggressive B-cell lymphoma (TCRdb year 2017). The library was produced with the immunoSEQ multiplex PCR assay. TCRdb carries this immuneACCESS record with in-frame sequences only. Its versions omit some clonotypes, under half of them owing to an unresolved V gene in the studies checked, with the rest unexplained. This sample comprises about 2,700 clones, about 82% of them detected only once. Approximately 15% of the sample is in the top ten clones. Sample: tumor tissue. The receptors were sampled from an adult with diffuse large B cell lymphoma. Some clones in this sample may be carry-over from other donors' samples.

As for this clone: A junction end diverges from the germline sequence, so it may reflect a read error. The rearrangement links TRBV11-3 to TRBJ1-2, with TRBD1 matching 10 bases. Germline V gives CDR1 SGHNT, CDR2 YENEEA. The CDR3 sequence is 16 residues long. DNA of the CDR3: TGTGCCAGCAGCACCAGGGGGACAGGGGAGGACTATGGCTACACCTTT. This gives the protein CASSTRGTGEDYGYTF.

The rearrangement uses TRBV2 and TRBJ2-3; 12 bases line up with TRBD2. With 6 bases clipped from V and 5 bases from J, the junction kept 3 bases outside the gene matches. This CDR3 is 14 amino acids long. Germline loops: CDR1 SNHLY, CDR2 FYNNEI. CDR3 region: CASSPGLAGDTQYF. The CDR3 nucleotides are TGTGCCAGCAGCCCGGGACTAGCGGGAGATACGCAGTATTTT.

The chain carries TRBV18 and TRBJ1-5; unclear D gene. Trimming shortened V by 0 bases and J by 2 bases, and 11 bases separated the two germline ends. The CDR3 loop spans 16 amino acids. Germline V gene sequence: CDR1 KGHSH, CDR2 LQKENI. CDR3 sequence reads: CASSPPGLAGNQPQHF. CDR3 coding DNA: TGTGCCAGCTCACCACCGGGCCTAGCGGGCAATCAGCCCCAGCATTTT.

The chain uses TRBV28 and TRBJ1-2; D possibly corresponds to TRBD1 (6 bases). This CDR3 region has 16 residues. V lost 4 bases, J lost 2 bases, and 17 bases lay in between. Looked up from germline, CDR1 is MDHEN and CDR2 is SYDVKM. This chain's CDR3 is CASSSSLGQANYGYTF. The CDR3 coding sequence is TGTGCCAGCAGTTCTTCCTTGGGACAAGCAAACTATGGCTACACCTTC.

This sequence joins TRBV28 and TRBJ2-3; 7 nucleotides match TRBD2. V lost 7 bases and J lost 3; bases outside the gene matches: 13. Per germline, CDR1 MDHEN and CDR2 SYDVKM. The CDR3 totals 16 residues. CDR3 sequence reads: CASMHQTSYITDTQYF. In DNA, the CDR3 is TGTGCCAGCATGCATCAGACTAGCTATATTACAGATACGCAGTATTTT.

The chain recombines TRBV6-5 with TRBJ1-5; the D is unclear. This CDR3 is 14 amino acids long. Germline-derived CDR1 and CDR2 are MNHEY and SVGAGI. Deletions cut 5 bases from V and 1 base from J, with 9 bases between. The CDR3 protein is CASSDGFSNQPQHF. Here the CDR3 DNA reads TGTGCCAGCAGTGACGGGTTCAGCAATCAGCCCCAGCATTTT.

The V gene is TRBV6-1, the J gene TRBJ2-7; D perhaps matches TRBD2 (6 bases). The CDR3 sequence is 11 residues long. In germline, CDR1 is MNHNS, CDR2 SASEGT. In DNA, the CDR3 is TGTGCGGTGGCGGGGTCCTACGAGCAGTACTTC. Residues: CAVAGSYEQYF.

The chain has TRBV7-2 and TRBJ2-7; D remains ambiguous. Germline V CDR1 and CDR2: SGHTA, FQGNSA. The CDR3 contains 14 residues. The germline V and J ends were trimmed by 3 bases and 0 bases, with 9 bases remaining between them. The CDR3 sequence is CASSFAQHSYEQYF. The CDR3 DNA sequence: TGTGCCAGCAGCTTTGCACAGCACTCCTACGAGCAGTACTTC.

This clone has just one count. The chain links TRBV7-9 to TRBJ1-1; the D is unclear. Germline V lookup: CDR1 SEHNR, CDR2 FQNEAQ (reference sequence). Trimming took 7 bases from V and 3 from J, leaving 9 bases between them. The CDR3 is 12 residues long. The CDR3 region has the DNA TGTGCCAGCAACCCGGTTGACACTGAAGCTTTCTTT. Translated, it gives CASNPVDTEAFF.

V gene TRBV19 combines with J gene TRBJ1-2, with 12 bases that match TRBD1. Germline CDR1 is LNHDA and CDR2 is SQIVND (reference sequence). J was trimmed by 5 bases and V by 7 bases; bases with no gene match: 5. The CDR3 has 14 residues. The CDR3 nucleotides read TGTGCCAGTACTCGGGACAGGGGGCATTATGGCTACACCTTC. The encoded protein is CASTRDRGHYGYTF.

This chain connects TRBV4-1 to TRBJ1-1; TRBD1 agrees at 12 bases. The CDR3 has 17 amino acids. Germline lookup yields CDR1 MGHRA and CDR2 YSYEKL. The V and J ends lost 1 base and 3 bases, in that order; junction bases with no gene match: 6. The CDR3 DNA sequence: TGCGCCAGCAGCCAAGTTGGGACAGGGGGCGTGGACACTGAAGCTTTCTTT. Its translation: CASSQVGTGGVDTEAFF.

With respect to this clone: The junction differs from germline at one of its ends, possibly a read error. The gene calls are TRBV14 and TRBJ1-3; possibly TRBD1 for D (5 bases). The CDR3 runs to 16 residues. Germline lookup yields CDR1 SGHDN and CDR2 FVKESK. In nucleotides, the CDR3 is TGTGCCAGTAGCCAAGAGTTTCTGGGACTCGGAAACACCATATATTTT. Amino acid sequence: CASSQEFLGLGNTIYF.

The chain links TRBV7-3 to TRBJ2-4; 10 bases are a match to TRBD1. V trimming: 5 bases; J trimming: 9 bases; junction bases outside the gene matches: 7. This CDR3 has 14 amino acids. CDR1 and CDR2 from the germline V gene are SGHTA and FQGTGA. The CDR3 bases are TGTGCCAGCAGCCCTACGGGACAGGGGACCATTCAGTACTTC. Protein: CASSPTGQGTIQYF.

The chain employs TRBV28 and TRBJ1-1; D ambiguous. Germline loops: CDR1 MDHEN, CDR2 SYDVKM. The V and J ends lost 3 bases and 0 bases respectively, with 11 bases between them. The CDR3 is 15 residues long. CDR3 sequence reads: CASSFKWALNTEAFF. CDR3 coding DNA: TGTGCCAGCAGTTTCAAGTGGGCCTTGAACACTGAAGCTTTCTTT.

The chain employs TRBV10-3 and TRBJ2-1, with TRBD2 matching over 8 bases. Per germline, CDR1 ENHRY and CDR2 SYGVKD. After removal of 8 bases from V and 0 bases from J, the junction contained 12 bases not matched to a gene. CDR3 length: 17 amino acids. The CDR3: CAIGVAGSSSSYNEQFF. Written as DNA, the CDR3 is TGTGCCATCGGAGTAGCGGGGTCATCAAGCTCCTACAATGAGCAGTTCTTC.

V is TRBV28 and J is TRBJ1-6; TRBD1 is a possible D gene (6 bases). Per germline, CDR1 MDHEN and CDR2 SYDVKM. The V and J ends lost 6 bases and 2 bases respectively, with 14 bases between them. This CDR3 has 16 residues. The CDR3 DNA follows: TGTGCCAGCAGCCTTCCCAGGGGAACCTATAATTCACCCCTCCACTTT. The encoded protein is CASSLPRGTYNSPLHF.

The rearrangement links TRBV5-1 to TRBJ2-5; D call uncertain. The CDR3 spans 13 residues. CDR1 is SGHRS and CDR2 is YFSETQ in the germline V gene. V was pared by 1 base and J by 7 bases, with 11 bases between. CDR3 bases: TGCGCCAGCAGCTTGTTTCCCGCAGGGACCCAGTACTTC. It is translated as CASSLFPAGTQYF.

The gene calls are TRBV11-3 and TRBJ2-1; tentative D call: TRBD2 (6 bases). CDR3 size: 14 residues. The V end was cut by 5 bases, the J end by 8 bases, with 16 bases between. Germline V CDR1 and CDR2: SGHNT, YENEEA. Here the CDR3 reads CASSPLRGGHEQFF. CDR3 nucleotides: TGTGCCAGCAGCCCACTCCGGGGAGGCCATGAGCAGTTCTTC.

As for this clone: Other DNA sequences of this sample code for an identical CDR3. This rearrangement joins TRBV7-2 to TRBJ1-6; tentatively, D is TRBD1 (5 bases). The germline V gene encodes CDR1 SGHTA and CDR2 FQGNSA. The CDR3 has 15 residues. Trimming stripped 3 bases from V and 7 bases from J, with 13 bases between. The CDR3 reads CASSFEWQGNSPLHF. CDR3 DNA: TGTGCCAGCAGCTTTGAGTGGCAGGGAAATTCACCCCTCCACTTT. The complete variable domain, with remaining parts taken from reference TRBV7-2 and TRBJ1-6, reads GAGVSQSPSNKVTEKGKDVELRCDPISGHTALYWYRQSLGQGLEFLIYFQGNSAPDKSGLPSDRFSAERTGGSVSTLTIQRTQQEDSAVYLCASSFEWQGNSPLHFGNGTRLTVT.

The genes are TRBV4-2 and TRBJ1-5; 9 nucleotides match TRBD1. This CDR3 spans 15 amino acids. V shed 3 bases, J shed 6 bases, and the junction held 6 bases outside the gene matches. The V gene's germline CDR1 is LGHNA and CDR2 YNFKEQ. The CDR3 region is CASSQVQGAGQPQHF. The CDR3 DNA reads as TGTGCCAGCAGCCAGGTACAGGGGGCTGGTCAGCCCCAGCATTTT.

The genes are TRBV27 and TRBJ2-1; the D gene is possibly TRBD2 (5 bases). Per germline, CDR1 MNHEY and CDR2 SMNVEV (reference sequence). The length of the CDR3 is 15 residues. Trimming removed 3 bases from V and 8 bases from J, with 17 bases in between. CDR3 region: CASSFGLYSSYEQFF. CDR3 in DNA: TGTGCCAGCAGTTTCGGTCTGTACTCTAGCTATGAGCAGTTCTTC.

V usage is TRBV7-3 and J usage is TRBJ1-1; the D gene is possibly TRBD1 (5 bases). Germline V gives CDR1 SGHTA, CDR2 FQGTGA. CDR3 length: 14 residues. Trimming stripped 5 bases from V and 4 bases from J, with 14 bases between. CDR3 protein: CASSTSGGITEAFF. Here the CDR3 DNA reads TGTGCCAGCAGCACCTCGGGGGGTATCACTGAAGCTTTCTTT. Using reference TRBV7-3 and TRBJ1-1 for the parts outside the CDR3, the full variable domain is GAGVSQTPSNKVTEKGKYVELRCDPISGHTALYWYRQSLGQGPEFLIYFQGTGAADDSGLPNDRFFAVRPEGSVSTLKIQRTERGDSAVYLCASSTSGGITEAFFGQGTRLTVV.

The genes are TRBV19 and TRBJ1-2; 9 bases agree with TRBD1. CDR1 and CDR2 from the germline V gene are LNHDA and SQIVND (reference sequence). V lost 6 bases and J lost 7; bases outside the gene matches: 9. CDR3 length equals 14 residues. As DNA, the CDR3 is TGTGCCAGTAGCGTGGGGACAGGGCCGATTGGCTACACCTTC. Translating gives CASSVGTGPIGYTF. Variable domain in full (rest from reference TRBV19 and TRBJ1-2): DGGITQSPKYLFRKEGQNVTLSCEQNLNHDAMYWYRQDPGQGLRLIYYSQIVNDFQKGDIAEGYSVSREKKESFPLTVTSAQKNPTAFYLCASSVGTGPIGYTFGSGTRLTVV.

This chain uses TRBV10-1 with TRBJ1-2; D uncertain. Germline V gene lookup returns CDR1 WNHNN and CDR2 SYGVQD (reference sequence). Trimming took off 11 bases at V and 8 bases at J, with 18 bases between the two ends. CDR3 size: 12 residues. DNA for the CDR3: TGCGCCGGCCGCCGTGCTTCGAGGGGCTACACCTTC. This sequence encodes CAGRRASRGYTF.

J is TRBJ2-1 and V is TRBV9; 10 bases fit TRBD2. Germline loops: CDR1 SGDLS, CDR2 YYNGEE. With 5 bases clipped from V and 4 bases from J, the junction kept 18 bases outside the gene matches. CDR3 length: 19 amino acids. CDR3 coding DNA: TGTGCCAGCAGTACCCGTCCTAGCGGGAGTTGGGGGATGTACAATGAGCAGTTCTTC. This gives the protein CASSTRPSGSWGMYNEQFF.

The CDR3 DNA reads TGTGCCAGCAGCTCTAGCGGATGGTCCTACAATGAGCAGTTCTTC. Residues: CASSSSGWSYNEQFF. V is TRBV7-2 and J is TRBJ2-1, with 7 bases that match TRBD2. Germline V CDR1 and CDR2: SGHTA, FQGNSA. The CDR3 runs 15 residues. V dropped 4 bases and J dropped 1; count of bases not matched to a gene: 4.

The V gene is TRBV10-3, the J gene TRBJ1-2, with 10 bases aligning to TRBD1. J lost 6 bases, V lost 10 bases, and 14 bases had no gene match. CDR3 length: 15 amino acids. CDR1 and CDR2 (germline): ENHRY, SYGVKD. The CDR3 reads CATIGSGTGVDGYTF. CDR3 in DNA: TGTGCCACAATAGGATCCGGGACAGGGGTCGATGGCTACACCTTC.

V gene TRBV7-9 combines with J gene TRBJ1-6, with D possibly matching TRBD1 (6 bases). This CDR3 is built from 15 residues. Trimming removed 1 base from V and 9 bases from J, with 13 bases in between. The V gene's germline CDR1 is SEHNR and CDR2 FQNEAQ (reference sequence). CDR3 protein: CASSLEGGPRSPLHF. CDR3 in DNA: TGTGCCAGCAGCTTAGAGGGGGGGCCGCGTTCACCCCTCCACTTT.

The genes are TRBV9 and TRBJ1-1; TRBD1 agrees at 9 bases. This CDR3 has 14 amino acids. V lost 3 bases, J lost 6 bases, and 6 bases stayed unmatched. Germline CDR1 reads SGDLS; CDR2 reads YYNGEE. For the CDR3, the DNA is TGTGCCAGCAGCGAGGGACAGGGAACGCCTGAAGCTTTCTTT. Translating gives CASSEGQGTPEAFF. Full variable domain (rest looked up from reference TRBV9 and TRBJ1-1): DSGVTQTPKHLITATGQRVTLRCSPRSGDLSVYWYQQSLDQGLQFLIQYYNGEERAKGNILERFSAQQFPDLHSELNLSSLELGDSALYFCASSEGQGTPEAFFGQGTRLTVV.

The gene calls are TRBV18 and TRBJ1-5; TRBD1 aligns across 7 bases. The germline V gene has CDR1 KGHSH and CDR2 LQKENI. Trimming at V came to 4 bases and at J to 4 bases, leaving 10 bases not matched to a gene. CDR3 length: 16 amino acids. The chain's CDR3 is CASSQTTGVGNQPQHF. For the CDR3, the DNA is TGTGCCAGCTCACAGACAACAGGGGTAGGGAATCAGCCCCAGCATTTT.

The gene calls are TRBV11-2 and TRBJ2-2; D is undetermined. Germline CDR1 SGHAT, CDR2 FQNNGV. V lost 0 bases and J lost 8, with 4 bases in between. The CDR3 is made up of 12 amino acids. The CDR3 DNA sequence: TGTGCCAGCAGCTTAGAGTTAGGGGAGCTGTTTTTT. Amino acid sequence: CASSLELGELFF.